These 25 T cell receptor beta chains came from one sample sequenced in a study of T cell responses to AZD1222 COVID-19 vaccine. Profiling relied on immunoSEQ multiplex PCR, and the TCRdb table lists in-frame clones only, not all of them. This table has about 100,000 clones, less than 90% appearing once. Sequencing was performed on peripheral blood, taken on day 0 of AZD1222 vaccination. These receptors came from an adult in good health.

The rearrangement links TRBV11-2 to TRBJ2-5; D possibly corresponds to TRBD1 (6 bases). V gave up 6 bases and J gave up 3 bases, with 14 bases separating them. Germline CDR1 is SGHAT and CDR2 is FQNNGV. The CDR3 length is 14 residues. The CDR3 DNA reads as TGTGCCAGCAGTTTCACCGGGACAAAAGAGACCCAGTACTTC. It is translated as CASSFTGTKETQYF.

V gene TRBV27 combines with J gene TRBJ2-2; maybe TRBD1 (5 bases). V was cut by 0 bases and J by 10 bases, with 18 bases left in between. The CDR3 loop spans 16 amino acids. Germline V gene sequence: CDR1 MNHEY, CDR2 SMNVEV (reference sequence). The CDR3 region is CASSLSGRASSTELFF. The CDR3 region has the DNA TGTGCCAGCAGTTTATCGGGCAGGGCCTCCTCCACGGAGCTGTTTTTT.

The J gene is TRBJ2-7, the V gene TRBV19, with D possibly matching TRBD1 (6 bases). The CDR3 is 16 residues long. Germline V lookup: CDR1 LNHDA, CDR2 SQIVND (reference sequence). V lost 2 bases and J 4 bases, leaving 18 bases between the germline ends. CDR3 in amino acids: CASSISWGQPFYEQYF. CDR3 DNA: TGTGCCAGTAGTATAAGTTGGGGACAACCCTTTTACGAGCAGTACTTC.

The rearrangement uses TRBV2 and TRBJ2-7, with 9 positions matching TRBD1. V lost 6 bases and J lost 6; bases outside the gene matches: 12. CDR3 length equals 15 residues. Germline CDR1 and CDR2: SNHLY and FYNNEI. The CDR3 nucleotides read TGTGCCAGCAGCGATACCGGGACAGGGTTCTCCGAGCAGTACTTC. It specifies CASSDTGTGFSEQYF.

V usage is TRBV28 and J usage is TRBJ1-6; D might be TRBD1 (5 bases). This CDR3 region has 15 residues. Germline V lookup: CDR1 MDHEN, CDR2 SYDVKM. V dropped 10 bases and J dropped 3 bases, with 16 bases sitting between them. The CDR3 protein is CATSLGAGYNSPLHF. In DNA, the CDR3 is TGTGCCACCTCGTTAGGGGCTGGCTATAATTCACCCCTCCACTTT.

The chain links TRBV14 to TRBJ1-6; possible D gene TRBD1, 6 bases. V lost 4 bases and J 7 bases, leaving 11 bases between the germline ends. The length of the CDR3 is 14 residues. Germline V gives CDR1 SGHDN, CDR2 FVKESK. CDR3 coding DNA: TGTGCCAGCAGCCTCAGGGGCGGCAATTCACCCCTCCACTTT. Translated, it gives CASSLRGGNSPLHF.

The chain has TRBV25-1 and TRBJ1-1, with TRBD1 matching over 9 bases. In germline, CDR1 is MGHDK, CDR2 SYGVNS. The V gene end was trimmed by 5 bases and the J gene end by 1 base; junction bases not matched to a gene: 2. The CDR3 is made up of 14 amino acids. Here the CDR3 reads CASSPGQGNTEAFF. DNA of the CDR3: TGTGCCAGCAGTCCGGGACAGGGGAACACTGAAGCTTTCTTT.

The rearrangement joins TRBV27 to TRBJ1-2; a possible D gene is TRBD1 (6 bases). V was shortened by 0 bases and J by 3 bases, with 11 bases between the two germline ends. Germline V gives CDR1 MNHEY, CDR2 SMNVEV (reference sequence). This CDR3 region has 15 residues. DNA for the CDR3: TGTGCCAGCAGTTTATCGATGACAGGCTACTATGGCTACACCTTC. This codes for CASSLSMTGYYGYTF.

The chain joins TRBV11-2 to TRBJ1-1; D not resolved. CDR1 is SGHAT, CDR2 FQNNGV, per germline. The germline V and J ends were trimmed by 3 bases and 1 base, with 12 bases remaining between them. This CDR3 has 15 amino acids. The CDR3 DNA reads as TGTGCCAGCAGCTTGCACATATTGGGGAACACTGAAGCTTTCTTT. This translates into CASSLHILGNTEAFF.

The chain employs TRBV5-1 and TRBJ2-7; TRBD1 might be the D (5 bases). The germline V and J ends were trimmed by 4 bases and 2 bases, with 10 bases remaining between them. Germline assignment: CDR1 SGHRS and CDR2 YFSETQ. The CDR3 runs to 13 residues. The CDR3 here is CASSQDTTYEQYF. The CDR3 bases are TGCGCCAGCAGCCAGGACACCACCTACGAGCAGTACTTC.

The V gene is TRBV5-1, the J gene TRBJ1-1; TRBD1 is a possible D gene (6 bases). The CDR3 extends over 13 amino acids. CDR1 is SGHRS, CDR2 YFSETQ, per germline. With 3 bases removed from V and 6 bases from J, the gap between germline ends came to 12 bases. The DNA for the CDR3 is TGCGCCAGCAGCTCTTTAACAGGGTCTGAAGCTTTCTTT. Translation gives CASSSLTGSEAFF.

The chain uses TRBV18 and TRBJ2-7; D is unresolved. Trimming left V 3 bases short and J 0 bases short, with 12 bases between. This CDR3 is 15 amino acids long. Germline V lookup: CDR1 KGHSH, CDR2 LQKENI. The CDR3 spells CASSPVGAVSYEQYF. The CDR3 DNA is TGTGCCAGCTCACCGGTCGGCGCTGTCTCCTACGAGCAGTACTTC.

The chain links TRBV4-3 to TRBJ2-1, with TRBD2 identical over 13 bases. CDR1 is LGHNA, CDR2 YSLEER, per germline. J lost 9 bases, V lost 3 bases, and 5 bases had no gene match. The CDR3 is 15 residues long. The DNA for the CDR3 is TGCGCCAGCAGCCAGACTAGCGGGAGGATAGCTGAGCAGTTCTTC. It translates to CASSQTSGRIAEQFF.

The rearrangement links TRBV7-8 to TRBJ1-5; weak D call: TRBD1 (6 bases). The V end was cut by 5 bases, the J end by 2 bases, with 10 bases between. The CDR3 is 14 amino acids. Germline assignment: CDR1 SGHVS and CDR2 FQNEAQ. CDR3: CASSVDRGNQPQHF. The CDR3 DNA sequence: TGTGCCAGCAGCGTGGACAGAGGCAATCAGCCCCAGCATTTT.

This clone has only a few counts. The V and J genes are TRBV7-9 and TRBJ2-2; 9 bases are a match to TRBD2. The V gene's germline CDR1 is SEHNR and CDR2 FQNEAQ (reference sequence). V shed 3 bases and J 4 bases; nucleotides not matched to a gene: 6. The CDR3 has 16 amino acids. The CDR3 sequence: CASSFRGSGSTGELFF. DNA for the CDR3: TGTGCCAGCAGCTTCCGCGGTAGCGGGAGCACCGGGGAGCTGTTTTTT.

CDR3 bases: TGTGCCAGCAGCCCAGATGGGTACACCATATATTTT. Residues: CASSPDGYTIYF. The rearrangement uses TRBV4-2 and TRBJ1-3; D is undetermined. CDR1 LGHNA and CDR2 YNFKEQ come from the germline V gene. Trimming took 4 bases from V and 8 from J, leaving 9 bases between them. The CDR3 runs 12 residues.

For the CDR3, the DNA is TGTGCCAGCCTGAGGGGGGCGGGAGGCACTGAAGCTTTCTTT. Translated, it gives CASLRGAGGTEAFF. The chain has TRBV7-9 and TRBJ1-1, with a possible D match to TRBD1 (6 bases). The length of the CDR3 is 14 residues. The V gene lost 8 bases and the J gene lost 4 bases, with 17 bases spanning the gap. The V gene's germline CDR1 is SEHNR and CDR2 FQNEAQ (reference sequence).

The chain employs TRBV7-2 and TRBJ2-1, with no clear D. V was shortened by 3 bases and J by 0 bases, with 6 bases between the two germline ends. The CDR3 totals 14 residues. Germline CDR1 SGHTA, CDR2 FQGNSA. The CDR3: CASSFESSYNEQFF. The DNA of the CDR3 is TGTGCCAGCAGCTTCGAAAGCTCCTACAATGAGCAGTTCTTC.

The chain carries TRBV10-3 and TRBJ2-7; 10 nucleotides line up with TRBD2. CDR1 ENHRY and CDR2 SYGVKD come from the germline V gene. V dropped 7 bases and J dropped 5; count of bases not matched to a gene: 14. This CDR3 spans 16 amino acids. CDR3: CAITPSGRAGVHEQYF. CDR3 nucleotides: TGTGCCATCACCCCTAGCGGGAGAGCCGGGGTCCACGAGCAGTACTTC.

CDR3 sequence (DNA): TGTGCCAGCAGTTACTATCGGGGGGGTCTCGAAAACATTCAGTACTTC. Translation: CASSYYRGGLENIQYF. The V and J genes are TRBV6-5 and TRBJ2-4, with 8 bases that match TRBD2. Germline V gene data show CDR1 as MNHEY and CDR2 as SVGAGI. The CDR3 spans 16 residues. Unmatched junction bases numbered 7, after V lost 1 base and J lost 5 bases.

The chain links TRBV7-8 to TRBJ2-3; TRBD2 might be the D (5 bases). Germline CDR1 SGHVS, CDR2 FQNEAQ. Trimming left V 1 base short and J 6 bases short, with 11 bases between. This CDR3 comprises 14 residues. The CDR3 sequence: CASSLVIATDTQYF. The CDR3 DNA reads TGTGCCAGCAGCTTAGTTATAGCGACGGATACGCAGTATTTT.

The gene calls are TRBV6-5 and TRBJ2-1; D possibly uses TRBD1 or TRBD2 (5 bases each). Germline assignment: CDR1 MNHEY and CDR2 SVGAGI. The CDR3 spans 12 residues. V was trimmed by 2 bases and J by 14 bases, leaving 13 bases between them. CDR3 nucleotide sequence: TGTGCCAGCAGTTACCCTGGGACGGTGGAGTTCTTC. Its protein is CASSYPGTVEFF.

V usage is TRBV19 and J usage is TRBJ2-2; D gene unclear. This CDR3 has 16 residues. Germline assignment: CDR1 LNHDA and CDR2 SQIVND (reference sequence). The V gene lost 0 bases and the J gene lost 6 bases, with 14 bases spanning the gap. CDR3 loop: CASSIDFRRWSGELFF. The CDR3, as DNA: TGTGCCAGTAGTATAGATTTCAGAAGGTGGTCCGGGGAGCTGTTTTTT.

This clone was recorded a few times. Other DNA sequences in the same sample also yield this CDR3. The CDR3 bases are TGTGCCAGCAGCCAAACCTTTAATGAGCAGTTCTTC. This codes for CASSQTFNEQFF. The rearrangement links TRBV16 to TRBJ2-1; D uncertain. The germline V gene encodes CDR1 KGHSY and CDR2 FQNENV. The germline V and J ends were trimmed by 2 bases and 7 bases, with 6 bases remaining between them. The CDR3 runs 12 residues.

The chain couples TRBV18 to TRBJ1-5; 9 bases fit TRBD1. The V gene's germline CDR1 is KGHSH and CDR2 LQKENI. The CDR3 has 15 amino acids. Losses at the gene ends were 4 bases for V and 5 bases for J; bases not matched to a gene: 6. The CDR3 region is CASSHGTGLDQPQHF. The DNA for the CDR3 is TGTGCCAGCTCACACGGGACAGGGTTGGATCAGCCCCAGCATTTT.